The T cell receptor beta chain under discussion was sequenced for a study of a mutant IDH1 vaccine in newly diagnosed glioma. With regard to this clone: The antigen is not known.

The data were produced by immunoSEQ multiplex PCR, yet TCRdb's version contains in-frame clones alone and is incomplete. This sample carries about 60,000 clones, under 90% of them seen once, and the ten largest clones take about 4%. Indicated time point: week 35, safety follow-up. Vaccinated patients received 300 ug of mutant IDH1 20-mer peptide per dose, with topical imiquimod. The CDR3 is 16 residues long. V lost 1 base and J lost 0; bases outside the gene matches: 0. Germline lookup yields CDR1 LNHNV and CDR2 YYDKDF (reference sequence). The clonotype comes from a young man with glioma. The chain combines TRBV15 with TRBJ2-3; 11 nucleotides align to TRBD1. This sample comprised PBMCs, obtained from a glioma patient whose treatment included an IDH1 peptide vaccine. For the CDR3, the DNA is TGTGCCACCAGCAGAGGGGACAGGGGGAGCACAGATACGCAGTATTTT. As protein: CATSRGDRGSTDTQYF. Together with reference TRBV15 and TRBJ2-3, the CDR3 gives the full variable domain: DAMVIQNPRYQVTQFGKPVTLSCSQTLNHNVMYWYQQKSSQAPKLLFHYYDKDFNNEADTPDNFQSRRPNTSFCFLDIRSPGLGDTAMYLCATSRGDRGSTDTQYFGPGTRLTVL.